This TCR beta chain came from a study of response to subunit inactivated influenza vaccine. Whole-study results and caveats: Authors suggested few new T cells are recruited by each seasonal influenza vaccination.

This clonotype has just a few counts. Its target is not known. Each CDR3 protein is one row after TCRdb ran MiXCR on the RT-PCR reads. The data show fewer than 700,000 distinct CDR3 sequences, roughly 13% seen once. The CDR3 is made up of 15 amino acids. Between the trimmed V and J ends, which lost 6 bases and 11 bases, there was a span of 20 bases. Germline CDR1 is SNHLY and CDR2 is FYNNEI. The chain is built from TRBV2 and TRBJ1-6; D is ambiguous. The sample consisted of PBMCs from blood, taken 40 to 50 days after vaccination. The receptor comes from a man in his forties or fifties who received an inactivated influenza vaccine. Here the CDR3 DNA reads TGTGCCAGCAGGAAGGACGGTCCCGACGGTACACCCCTCCACTTT. Residues: CASRKDGPDGTPLHF.